This T cell receptor (beta chain) originates from a study of sequential checkpoint blockade in melanoma. In the study overall: After both sequences, patients received maintenance nivolumab.

Profiling relied on immunoSEQ multiplex PCR, and the TCRdb table lists in-frame clones only, not all of them. Among about 28,000 clones, 70% to 90% were seen once, and the ten largest hold 12% to 15%. Treatment meaning: randomized to nivolumab then ipilimumab (arm A) or the reverse (arm B). PBMC sorting kept live CD3+CD8+ cells without CD19 or CD56. Looked up from germline, CDR1 is SGHRS and CDR2 is YFSETQ. CDR3 size: 14 residues. With V trimmed by 4 bases and J by 5 bases, 9 bases remained unmatched. The receptor's source is a human donor with melanoma. Sample: CD8+ T cells sorted from blood (inferred from file names), taken from a patient given nivolumab and ipilimumab in sequence. This chain uses TRBV5-1 with TRBJ2-7, with TRBD1 matching over 7 bases. CDR3 sequence: CASSPLWQGDEQYF. In DNA form, the CDR3 reads TGCGCCAGCAGCCCGCTGTGGCAGGGGGACGAGCAGTACTTC.